Below are 8 T cell receptor beta chains sequenced from a single sample in a study of post-analysis software for immune sequencing data. General study points: About 5 TRBV segments appeared more often in patients than in controls, and TRBV5-6, TRBV5-1 and TRBV20-1 were among these.

cDNA libraries for TCR beta contained unique molecular identifiers. Using its own MiXCR run on the PCR reads, TCRdb lists one record per CDR3 protein. The table has some 690,000 distinct CDR3 sequences, about 60% seen once; the top ten hold about 11%. Their recognized antigens are unknown. Sequenced input: blood. The receptors derive from a girl aged 2 to 10 with multiple sclerosis.

In this sample, this clonotype turned up a few times. The chain carries TRBV6-2 or TRBV6-3 and TRBJ2-7; D not certain. Trimming removed 4 bases from V and 2 bases from J, with 9 bases in between. The CDR3 contains 13 residues. CDR1 MNHEY and CDR2 SVGEGT come from the germline V gene. CDR3 sequence (DNA): TGTGCCAGCAGTTCTTCTTACACCTACGAGCAGTACTTC. This encodes CASSSSYTYEQYF.

The chain links TRBV5-5 to TRBJ1-1, with D possibly TRBD1 on 5 matching bases. Per germline, CDR1 SGHKS and CDR2 YYEKEE (reference sequence). The V end lost 4 bases, the J end lost 3 bases, and 22 bases lay between the germline ends. The CDR3 is 17 amino acids. The CDR3 sequence: CASSRFPGPRDDTEAFF. In DNA form, the CDR3 reads TGTGCCAGCAGCCGTTTTCCGGGGCCACGAGACGACACTGAAGCTTTCTTT.

V is TRBV7-2 and J is TRBJ2-3, with TRBD2 as a possible D gene (6 bases). Per germline, CDR1 SGHTA and CDR2 FQGNSA. The length of the CDR3 is 19 residues. Trimming shortened V by 2 bases and J by 4 bases, and 25 bases separated the two germline ends. DNA for the CDR3: TGTGCCAGCAGCTTAAAGGGAGGATTGGTTTGGAGAGTTGCAGATACGCAGTATTTT. It is translated as CASSLKGGLVWRVADTQYF. The whole variable domain, filled in from reference TRBV7-2 and TRBJ2-3, reads GAGVSQSPSNKVTEKGKDVELRCDPISGHTALYWYRQSLGQGLEFLIYFQGNSAPDKSGLPSDRFSAERTGGSVSTLTIQRTQQEDSAVYLCASSLKGGLVWRVADTQYFGPGTRLTVL.

The CDR3 DNA sequence: TGTGCCAGCAGTTTAATACCTCTGAACACTGAAGCTTTCTTT. This codes for CASSLIPLNTEAFF. The chain carries TRBV12-3 or TRBV12-4 and TRBJ1-1; D call uncertain. Trimming took off 2 bases at V and 0 bases at J, with 7 bases between the two ends. CDR3 length equals 14 residues.

The chain recombines TRBV7-9 with TRBJ1-2; TRBD1 matches at 10 bases. After removal of 2 bases from V and 13 bases from J, the junction contained 13 bases not matched to a gene. This CDR3 comprises 15 residues. Germline lookup yields CDR1 SEHNR and CDR2 FQNEAQ (reference sequence). The CDR3 DNA reads TGTGCCAGCAGCTTAAGGTCGACAGGGGGCGCAGTCATCACCTTC. Residues: CASSLRSTGGAVITF.

This clonotype was observed a few times. The junction shows a germline mismatch at one end, possibly a read error. The chain carries TRBV20-1 and TRBJ2-3, with 7 bases identical to TRBD2. The CDR3 covers 14 residues. Per the germline V gene, CDR1 is DFQATT and CDR2 is SNEGSKA (reference sequence). CDR3 coding DNA: TGCAGCGCTAGAGATCGACTCTCGGGAGGTGGGCCGTATTTT. Translated: CSARDRLSGGGPYF.

This clonotype was observed a handful of times. This chain links TRBV15 with TRBJ2-3; D is possibly TRBD2 (5 bases). Looked up from germline, CDR1 is LNHNV and CDR2 is YYDKDF (reference sequence). This CDR3 contains 14 residues. V was shortened by 2 bases and J by 4 bases, with 10 bases between the two germline ends. The CDR3 DNA reads TGTGCCACCAGCAGACTAGCAATCCCAGATACGCAGTATTTT. It is translated as CATSRLAIPDTQYF.

Comment on this clonotype: The junction shows a germline mismatch at one end, possibly a read error. The chain employs TRBV6-2 or TRBV6-3 and TRBJ2-7; 8 nucleotides align to TRBD1. Looked up from germline, CDR1 is MNHEY and CDR2 is SVGEGT. The CDR3 is 12 residues long. CDR3 protein: CTSSTDRVEQYF. In DNA, the CDR3 is TGTACCAGCAGTACGGACAGGGTCGAGCAGTACTTC.